Presented here are 26 T cell receptor beta chains from one specimen sequenced in a study of early T cells in non-severe SARS-CoV-2 infection. TCRdb reprocessed the 5' RACE reads with MiXCR, giving one entry per CDR3 protein. This table has 80,000 to 95,000 distinct CDR3 sequences, about 15% appearing once. The sample taken for sequencing was whole blood. The receptors derive from an adult who was a healthcare worker with PCR-confirmed SARS-CoV-2 infection or an uninfected control (not recorded which).

The chain links TRBV20-1 to TRBJ2-5; D is unclear. Germline assignment: CDR1 DFQATT and CDR2 SNEGSKA (reference sequence). The V and J ends lost 4 bases and 5 bases respectively, with 8 bases between them. The CDR3 runs to 11 residues. The CDR3 coding sequence is TGCAGTGCTAACATGGGGGAGACCCAGTACTTC. Protein sequence: CSANMGETQYF.

J is TRBJ2-3 and V is TRBV10-3, with TRBD1 identical over 10 bases. The germline V gene has CDR1 ENHRY and CDR2 SYGVKD. V was pared by 8 bases and J by 3 bases, with 5 bases of the junction left unmatched. The CDR3 extends over 14 amino acids. Written as DNA, the CDR3 is TGTGCCATCGAACCGGGACAGGGGACAGATACGCAGTATTTT. It is translated as CAIEPGQGTDTQYF.

There are many counts of this clonotype. The V call is TRBV20-1, the J call TRBJ1-2, with unresolved D. The CDR3 has 11 residues. Trimming stripped 3 bases from V and 8 bases from J, with 10 bases between. Germline V CDR1 and CDR2: DFQATT, SNEGSKA (reference sequence). This CDR3 is CSARENGGYTF. CDR3 bases: TGCAGTGCTAGGGAGAACGGGGGCTACACCTTC.

At least ten counts were recorded for this clonotype. This chain uses TRBV30 with TRBJ1-1; TRBD1 agrees at 9 bases. V was pared by 5 bases and J by 5 bases, with 15 bases of the junction left unmatched. This CDR3 contains 16 residues. The germline V gene has CDR1 GTSNPN and CDR2 SVGIG (reference sequence). CDR3 bases: TGTGCCTGGGGGAATGTGGATGGACAGGGGAGGACTGAAGCTTTCTTT. It specifies CAWGNVDGQGRTEAFF. The full variable domain, completed using reference TRBV30 and TRBJ1-1, is SQTIHQWPATLVQPVGSPLSLECTVEGTSNPNLYWYRQAAGRGLQLLFYSVGIGQISSEVPQNLSASRPQDRQFILSSKKLLLSDSGFYLCAWGNVDGQGRTEAFFGQGTRLTVV.

This clonotype appeared a few times. This chain joins TRBV3-1 and TRBJ2-4, with D maybe TRBD1 (5 bases). The CDR3 totals 14 residues. Germline values: CDR1 LGHDT, CDR2 YNNKEL (reference sequence). Between the trimmed V and J ends, which lost 2 bases and 9 bases, there was a span of 14 bases. The CDR3 loop is CASSQQGFVSIQYF. DNA for the CDR3: TGTGCCAGCAGCCAACAGGGCTTCGTAAGCATTCAGTACTTC.

The genes are TRBV5-5 and TRBJ2-7; 7 bases fit TRBD1. The germline gives CDR1 SGHKS, CDR2 YYEKEE (reference sequence). Trimming took 4 bases from V and 4 from J; bases not matched to a gene: 5. This CDR3 region has 13 residues. Here the CDR3 reads CASSRQGGYEQYV. DNA for the CDR3: TGTGCCAGCAGCCGACAGGGTGGTTACGAGCAGTACGTC.

The J gene is TRBJ2-2, the V gene TRBV13; TRBD1 might be the D (5 bases). Germline V CDR1 and CDR2: PRHDT, FYEKMQ (reference sequence). The CDR3 is 16 residues long. Trimming pared 0 bases from V and 4 bases from J, leaving 12 bases between. The CDR3 sequence is CASSLGLWTLTGELFF. DNA for the CDR3: TGTGCCAGCAGCTTAGGCCTATGGACACTCACCGGGGAGCTGTTTTTT.

The chain combines TRBV12-3 or TRBV12-4 with TRBJ1-2; TRBD1 might be the D (5 bases). This CDR3 contains 15 residues. Trimming left V 3 bases short and J 0 bases short, with 11 bases between. CDR3 nucleotides: TGTGCCAGCAGTTTTTACGGGGGTACTAACTATGGCTACACCTTC. It is translated as CASSFYGGTNYGYTF.

The sample holds a few counts of this clonotype. V and J are TRBV5-1 and TRBJ2-3; 7 bases match TRBD2. CDR1 is SGHRS, CDR2 YFSETQ, per germline. J was trimmed by 1 base and V by 4 bases; bases with no gene match: 12. The CDR3 length is 17 residues. The CDR3 DNA is TGCGCCAGCAGCCTTGGGGGTAGCACTAGCGGCACAGATACGCAGTATTTT. The encoded protein is CASSLGGSTSGTDTQYF.

The gene calls are TRBV29-1 and TRBJ2-3, with a tentative D call TRBD2 (6 bases). Germline V gene data show CDR1 as SQVTM and CDR2 as ANQGSEA. With 6 bases removed from V and 0 bases from J, the gap between germline ends came to 16 bases. This CDR3 comprises 15 residues. As DNA, the CDR3 is TGCAGCGTCGGGGAGGACGTTGCTAGCACAGATACGCAGTATTTT. Translated: CSVGEDVASTDTQYF.

Only a few counts were recorded for this clonotype. The J gene is TRBJ2-3, the V gene TRBV3-1; 9 positions match TRBD2. The J segment lost 1 base and the V segment lost 4 bases, leaving 12 bases of the junction unmatched. In germline, CDR1 is LGHDT, CDR2 YNNKEL (reference sequence). This CDR3 comprises 18 residues. This CDR3 reads CASSPPAGGLSGTDTQYF. The CDR3 nucleotides read TGTGCCAGCAGCCCTCCAGCGGGGGGCCTTTCGGGCACAGATACGCAGTATTTT.

This clonotype was recorded a few times. The chain uses TRBV12-3 or TRBV12-4 and TRBJ1-5; TRBD1 might be the D (6 bases). Trimming shortened V by 5 bases and J by 2 bases, and 16 bases separated the two germline ends. The CDR3 sequence is 16 residues long. The CDR3 is CASSEGFPGGNQPQHF. The CDR3 nucleotides read TGTGCCAGCAGTGAGGGGTTCCCAGGGGGCAATCAGCCCCAGCATTTT.

V and J are TRBV18 and TRBJ2-1; a possible D gene is TRBD1 (6 bases). Trimming pared 4 bases from V and 5 bases from J, leaving 9 bases between. Germline assignment: CDR1 KGHSH and CDR2 LQKENI. The CDR3 has 13 residues. In DNA, the CDR3 is TGTGCCAGCTCACGACAGGAACACAATGAGCAGTTCTTC. Translating it yields CASSRQEHNEQFF.

The CDR3 region is CSAGGRGAETQYF. As DNA, the CDR3 is TGCAGCGCTGGAGGGCGGGGGGCAGAGACCCAGTACTTC. The J gene is TRBJ2-5, the V gene TRBV29-1, with 8 bases lining up with TRBD2. Per germline, CDR1 SQVTM and CDR2 ANQGSEA. This CDR3 contains 13 residues. V dropped 7 bases and J dropped 4; count of bases not matched to a gene: 8.

This clonotype was seen only a few times. The chain recombines TRBV5-1 with TRBJ2-1; tentative D call: TRBD1 (7 bases). This CDR3 comprises 16 residues. The ends were cut back, 0 bases at V and 6 bases at J, with 16 bases in the middle. Germline V gene lookup returns CDR1 SGHRS and CDR2 YFSETQ. The CDR3 spells CASSLGLATGRNEQFF. The CDR3 DNA follows: TGCGCCAGCAGCTTGGGCCTAGCGACAGGGCGCAATGAGCAGTTCTTC.

The chain carries TRBV9 and TRBJ2-1; 12 positions match TRBD1. This CDR3 spans 14 amino acids. V trimming: 7 bases; J trimming: 8 bases; junction bases outside the gene matches: 7. Germline CDR1 reads SGDLS; CDR2 reads YYNGEE. The CDR3 nucleotides are TGTGCCAGCGCGGGGACAGGGGGCTCAGATGAGCAGTTCTTC. This translates into CASAGTGGSDEQFF.

Only one count was recorded for this clonotype. The V call is TRBV2, the J call TRBJ2-1; D not resolved. This CDR3 spans 12 amino acids. V lost 7 bases to trimming and J lost 7 bases, with 11 bases between them. Germline V lookup: CDR1 SNHLY, CDR2 FYNNEI. The chain's CDR3 is CASIIARNEQFF. In nucleotides, the CDR3 is TGTGCCAGCATCATCGCGCGGAATGAGCAGTTCTTC.

This clonotype has only one observation. V gene TRBV24-1 combines with J gene TRBJ2-2, with D unresolved. The CDR3 is 12 residues long. V lost 7 bases to trimming and J lost 2 bases, with 4 bases between them. The V gene's germline CDR1 is KGHDR and CDR2 SFDVKD. DNA for the CDR3: TGTGCCACCAGGGGAAACACCGGGGAGCTGTTTTTT. Protein: CATRGNTGELFF.

This clonotype was counted at least ten times. The gene calls are TRBV7-9 and TRBJ2-2, with D unclear. The germline V gene encodes CDR1 SEHNR and CDR2 FQNEAQ (reference sequence). The ends were cut back, 6 bases at V and 6 bases at J, with 11 bases in the middle. CDR3 length equals 13 residues. The CDR3 sequence: CASRFGSAGELFF. CDR3 nucleotides: TGTGCCAGCAGGTTCGGGTCTGCCGGGGAGCTGTTTTTT.

In this sample, this clonotype turned up a few times. The rearrangement joins TRBV11-2 to TRBJ2-7; the D gene is possibly TRBD1 (6 bases). The CDR3 covers 15 residues. Germline V gene lookup returns CDR1 SGHAT and CDR2 FQNNGV. V shed 1 base and J shed 2 bases, with 12 bases lying between them. The chain's CDR3 is CASSLGQATAYEQYV. CDR3 bases: TGTGCCAGCAGCTTAGGACAGGCAACCGCCTACGAGCAGTACGTC.

The sample holds many counts of this clonotype. The chain is built from TRBV6-6 and TRBJ2-7; no clear D gene. In germline, CDR1 is MNHNY, CDR2 SVGAGI (reference sequence). Trimming left V 0 bases short and J 6 bases short, with 18 bases between. CDR3 length: 16 residues. This chain's CDR3 is CASSYSDPPRPSEQYV. The CDR3 DNA reads as TGTGCCAGCAGTTACTCAGACCCGCCAAGACCGTCCGAGCAGTACGTC.

This clonotype has only a few counts. The chain employs TRBV5-6 and TRBJ2-5; 8 bases fit TRBD2. The length of the CDR3 is 17 residues. The ends lost 4 bases at V and 0 bases at J; junction bases unmatched: 11. The germline CDR1 and CDR2 sequences are SGHDT and YYEEEE. In DNA, the CDR3 is TGTGCCAGCAGCCCATTTCGGGCGGGGGGCTACCAAGAGACCCAGTACTTC. Its protein product is CASSPFRAGGYQETQYF. The full variable domain, in which reference TRBV5-6 and TRBJ2-5 provide the parts outside the CDR3, is DAGVTQSPTHLIKTRGQQVTLRCSPKSGHDTVSWYQQALGQGPQFIFQYYEEEERQRGNFPDRFSGHQFPNYSSELNVNALLLGDSALYLCASSPFRAGGYQETQYFGPGTRLLVL.

This clonotype was picked up a small number of times. The J gene is TRBJ1-1, the V gene TRBV20-1, with TRBD1 matching over 7 bases. The CDR3 has 11 amino acids. V lost 5 bases to trimming and J lost 8 bases; unmatched junction nucleotides: 5. Per germline, CDR1 DFQATT and CDR2 SNEGSKA (reference sequence). The CDR3 reads CSAALDREAFF. In DNA form, the CDR3 reads TGCAGTGCTGCTCTGGACAGGGAAGCTTTCTTT.

This clonotype was observed a handful of times. The chain links TRBV15 to TRBJ2-6; no clear D gene. This CDR3 comprises 15 residues. Germline V lookup: CDR1 LNHNV, CDR2 YYDKDF (reference sequence). The V end was cut by 3 bases, the J end by 0 bases, with 6 bases between. CDR3 protein: CATSRSGSGANVLTF. The CDR3 nucleotides are TGTGCCACCAGCAGGTCAGGCTCTGGGGCCAACGTCCTGACTTTC.

This chain links TRBV4-1 with TRBJ2-1; no clear D. The CDR3 consists of 15 residues. V was clipped by 2 bases and J by 6 bases, with 14 bases between them. Germline V gives CDR1 MGHRA, CDR2 YSYEKL. The CDR3 sequence is CASSQPFSRTNEQFF. CDR3 in DNA: TGCGCCAGCAGCCAACCCTTCTCCCGAACCAATGAGCAGTTCTTC.

V usage is TRBV12-3 or TRBV12-4 and J usage is TRBJ1-4, with 9 bases lining up with TRBD1. This CDR3 has 13 amino acids. Trimming cost V 6 bases and J 7 bases; bases outside gene matches: 3. The chain's CDR3 is CASRWDRAEKLFF. The CDR3 nucleotides are TGTGCCAGCAGATGGGACAGGGCTGAAAAACTGTTTTTT.